This T cell receptor beta chain originates from a study of cytomegalovirus exposure and HLA in healthy donors. In germline, CDR1 is MGHRA, CDR2 YSYEKL. The CDR3 sequence is 14 residues long. With 0 bases removed from V and 7 bases from J, the gap between germline ends came to 10 bases. Each donor was nominally healthy when sampled (though unrecorded immune exposures were likely). Remarks on this clone: The target antigen is unknown.

The PCR was carried out with 60 Vbeta primers and 13 Jbeta primers. Only in-frame clones appear in the TCRdb table, and some are missing; sequencing was by immunoSEQ multiplex PCR. Among 150,000 to 200,000 clones, roughly 85% were seen once, and the ten largest hold more than 12%. Regarding the study as a whole: In an earlier analysis, most TCR beta V segments were productive about 90% or about 30% of the time. For TCR beta chains, V- and J-gene trimming was later linked to a missense DCLRE1C variant. Accurate prediction of most subjects' HLA-A and HLA-B alleles from TCR beta sequences was reported.

This clonotype was sampled from a man aged 50-59 years in good health and CMV-seropositive. Sequenced: PBMCs. The chain joins TRBV4-1 to TRBJ1-5, with D perhaps matching TRBD1 (6 bases). CDR3 region: CASSQEQGGQPQHF. In DNA form, the CDR3 reads TGCGCCAGCAGCCAAGAACAGGGTGGCCAGCCCCAGCATTTT.